The text below deals with one T cell receptor (beta chain). This specimen comes from a study of blood T cell repertoires in COVID-19. Background on the study: Samples came from the United States, Italy and Spain, spanning acute and convalescent COVID-19. The analysed material was cDNA or gDNA that came from T cells, B-cell-depleted T cells, or PBMCs.

Measured with immunoSEQ multiplex PCR; TCRdb has only the in-frame clones, and not every one. This sample has about 230,000 clones, with approximately 82% found just once. The TCR originated in a woman in her 70s with active or convalescent COVID-19. Sequencing was done on a sample of peripheral blood.

The CDR3 is CASSFGGSKYEQYF. CDR3 nucleotide sequence: TGTGCCAGCAGTTTTGGAGGATCAAAGTACGAGCAGTACTTC. The chain joins TRBV27 to TRBJ2-7; perhaps TRBD2 as D (5 bases). Germline CDR1 is MNHEY and CDR2 is SMNVEV (reference sequence). Deletions cut 3 bases from V and 4 bases from J, with 13 bases between. This CDR3 contains 14 residues.